Listed below are T cell receptor beta chains from one sample, sequenced in a study of OX40 agonist ivuxolimab in advanced cancers. Using immunoSEQ multiplex PCR, the repertoire was profiled, and TCRdb retains in-frame clones only, with some absent. The table records about 97,000 clones, less than 90% of them present only once. This sample comprised CD4+ or CD8+ T cells sorted from blood, obtained in a trial of the OX40 agonist ivuxolimab. These TCRs come from an adult with an advanced solid tumor such as melanoma, head and neck, liver or kidney cancer. CDR3s include the opening cysteine and the closing phenylalanine or tryptophan. D genes are given only for firm matches. Clone size is shown for a subset of rows, as once, few, many or a class of expanded clone.

>TRBV7-8|.|TRBJ1-1|.
TGTGCCAGCAGCGTAAGACAGGACTCAGTCCGAAAAGCTTTCTTT
CASSVRQDSVRKAFF
>TRBV29-1|medium-sized|TRBJ1-2|.
TGCAGCGTCGATGCTAATGACGGACGAATTAGCTACACCTTC
CSVDANDGRISYTF
>TRBV7-9|.|TRBJ2-7|TRBD1
TGTGCCAGCAGCTTCGGGACAGCAGCCTACGAGCAGTACTTC
CASSFGTAAYEQYF
>TRBV2|.|TRBJ2-3|TRBD2
TGTGCCAGCTTACTAGCGGGGCGCACAGATACGCAGTATTTT
CASLLAGRTDTQYF
>TRBV6-6|.|TRBJ2-7|.
TGTGCCAGCAGCCTTGATGGTACCTACGAGCAGTACTTC
CASSLDGTYEQYF
>TRBV7-9|.|TRBJ2-5|TRBD1
TGTGCCAGCAGCCCGAGACAGGGTCAAGAGACCCAGTACTTC
CASSPRQGQETQYF
>TRBV19|.|TRBJ2-1|TRBD2
TGTGCCAGTAGTTTGAACGGGGGGGGAATCAATGAGCAGTTCTTC
CASSLNGGGINEQFF
>TRBV6-5|.|TRBJ1-3|.
TGTGCCAGCAGATACGACAGCCGCTCTGGAAACACCATATATTTT
CASRYDSRSGNTIYF
>TRBV19|few|TRBJ1-2|.
TGTGCCAGTAGTACAGGGGTTAGCTATGGCTACACCTTC
CASSTGVSYGYTF
>TRBV7-9|.|TRBJ2-7|.
TGTGCCAGCAGCTTTACAGGCTACGAGCAGTACTTC
CASSFTGYEQYF
>TRBV15|.|TRBJ1-1|.
TGTGCCACCAGCAGATTACCAGGGACTGAAGCTTTCTTT
CATSRLPGTEAFF
>TRBV30|.|TRBJ2-2|TRBD1
TGTGCCTGGACCAATTTGGGACAGGGGATCCCCGGGGAGCTGTTTTTT
CAWTNLGQGIPGELFF
>TRBV5-6|.|TRBJ1-5|.
TGTGCCAGCAGCTCTATGTTAGGCAATCAGCCCCAGCATTTT
CASSSMLGNQPQHF
>TRBV5-6|.|TRBJ1-4|TRBD1
TGTGCCAGCAGCTTGCTCGGGACAGCAACTAATGAAAAACTGTTTTTT
CASSLLGTATNEKLFF
>TRBV2|.|TRBJ2-3|.
TGTGCCAGCAGTGAAGCGCTTCCGAGCGCAGATACGCAGTATTTT
CASSEALPSADTQYF
>TRBV7-9|.|TRBJ2-1|.
TGTGCCAGCAGCTTAGAGGGGTTCTCTTACAATGAGCAGTTCTTC
CASSLEGFSYNEQFF
>TRBV7-9|.|TRBJ1-1|.
TGTGCCAGCAGCTGGGGAGAGATGAACACTGAAGCTTTCTTT
CASSWGEMNTEAFF
>TRBV30|.|TRBJ2-7|.
TGTGCCTGGAGTGTCGGGCAGGGCTACGAGCAGTACTTC
CAWSVGQGYEQYF
>TRBV27|once|TRBJ2-5|.
TGTGCCAGCAGTGCCGGTCCCCAAGAGACCCAGTACTTC
CASSAGPQETQYF
>TRBV30|.|TRBJ2-7|.
TGTGCCTGGAGTACCAACTACGAGCAGTACTTC
CAWSTNYEQYF
>TRBV9|.|TRBJ2-1|.
TGTGCCAGCAGCGTAGCTGGGGGCAATGAGCAGTTCTTC
CASSVAGGNEQFF
>TRBV6-5|.|TRBJ1-1|.
TGTGCCAGCAGTTACGGTGGGAGAACTGAAGCTTTCTTT
CASSYGGRTEAFF
>TRBV9|.|TRBJ2-3|.
TGTGCCAGCAGCGTAGGTGATGGGCGCACAGATACGCAGTATTTT
CASSVGDGRTDTQYF
>TRBV5-1|.|TRBJ2-1|TRBD1
TGCGCCAGCAGCTTACCGGGACAGGGTTACAATGAGCAGTTCTTC
CASSLPGQGYNEQFF
>TRBV5-1|.|TRBJ2-7|.
TGCGCCAGCCGCCGGGCCGGCGGATCCTACGAGCAGTACTTC
CASRRAGGSYEQYF
>TRBV30|.|TRBJ1-5|.
TGTGCCTGGAGTGCCAAACAGGGAAATCAGCCCCAGCATTTT
CAWSAKQGNQPQHF
>TRBV9|.|TRBJ2-1|.
TGTGCCAGCAGCGTTGGGACTCTGATGCGCAATGAGCAGTTCTTC
CASSVGTLMRNEQFF
>TRBV27|.|TRBJ1-1|.
TGTGCCAGCAGTTTAGGACAGTTCACTGAAGCTTTCTTT
CASSLGQFTEAFF
>TRBV10-1|.|TRBJ2-5|TRBD2
TGCGCCAGCAGTGATGCCCACGGGACTAGCGGGAGGGCTGAGGGCCAAGAGACCCAGTACTTC
CASSDAHGTSGRAEGQETQYF
>TRBV2|.|TRBJ1-5|.
TGTGCCAGCGGCCCGGGGCTCAATCAGCCCCAGCATTTT
CASGPGLNQPQHF
>TRBV11-2|.|TRBJ2-2|.
TGTGCCAGCAGCTTAGTGGCGAGGAACACCGGGGAGCTGTTTTTT
CASSLVARNTGELFF